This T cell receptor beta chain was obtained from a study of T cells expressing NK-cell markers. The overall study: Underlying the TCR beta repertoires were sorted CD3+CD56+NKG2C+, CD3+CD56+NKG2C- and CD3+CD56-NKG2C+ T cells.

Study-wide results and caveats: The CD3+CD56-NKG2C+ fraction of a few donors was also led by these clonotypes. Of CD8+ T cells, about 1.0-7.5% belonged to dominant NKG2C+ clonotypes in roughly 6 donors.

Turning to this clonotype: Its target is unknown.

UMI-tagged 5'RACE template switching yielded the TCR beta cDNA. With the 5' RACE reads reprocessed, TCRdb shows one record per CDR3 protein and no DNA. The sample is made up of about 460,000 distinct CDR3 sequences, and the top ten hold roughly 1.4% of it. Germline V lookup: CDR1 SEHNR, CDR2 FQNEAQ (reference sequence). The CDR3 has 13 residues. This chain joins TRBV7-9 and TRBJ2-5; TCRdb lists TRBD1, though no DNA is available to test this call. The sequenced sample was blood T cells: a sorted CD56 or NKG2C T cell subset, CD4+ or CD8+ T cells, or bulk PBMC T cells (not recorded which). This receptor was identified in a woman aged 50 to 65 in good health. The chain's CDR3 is CASGGTAQETQYF.